The present T cell receptor beta chain was sequenced within a study of T cells in Graves' hyperthyroidism and ophthalmopathy. The V segment lost 6 bases and the J segment 3 bases; nucleotides outside the gene matches: 9. The CDR3 has 16 residues. Germline lookup yields CDR1 KGHSH and CDR2 LQKENI. Only a few counts were recorded for this clonotype. TCR beta CDR3 sequences were amplified from RNA transcripts. The HTBI primer set drove a first-round RT-PCR of the TCR CDR3. TCRdb analysed the multiplex PCR reads with MiXCR anew, one entry per CDR3 protein. This sample has approximately 640,000 distinct CDR3 sequences, with around 15% found just once.

This receptor was taken from a man aged 50 or older with Graves' hyperthyroidism. V and J are TRBV18 and TRBJ2-2; the match to TRBD1 covers 8 bases. Sequenced input: blood. CDR3 residues: CASSPGQGKDTGELFF. The CDR3 coding sequence is TGTGCCAGCTCTCCCGGACAGGGTAAAGACACCGGGGAGCTGTTTTTT.